Following are 16 T cell receptor beta chains from one sample sequenced in a study of Ad26.COV2.S vaccination and SARS-CoV-2 variants. Regarding treatment: roughly 19 received Ad26.COV2.S at low or high dose, single or two shots; about five received placebo; per-sample allocation not given. It was on day 63 after the first vaccine or placebo injection that samples were taken. The assay was immunoSEQ multiplex PCR, and TCRdb's table has in-frame clones only and misses some. This table holds around 320,000 clones, about 85% found once. The starting material was peripheral blood, obtained in a trial of Ad26.COV2.S vaccine versus placebo. The receptor set was obtained from a person between 18 and 65 years old who received the Ad26.COV2.S COVID-19 vaccine or a placebo.

The J gene is TRBJ1-5, the V gene TRBV6-2 or TRBV6-3, with a weak D call TRBD1 (5 bases). The CDR3 spans 17 residues. Trimming cost V 3 bases and J 6 bases, with 21 bases left between them. Germline CDR1 is MNHEY and CDR2 is SVGEGT. CDR3 DNA: TGTGCCAGCAGTTATTCGGGGTTTAATGGGGCAACTCAGCCCCAGCATTTT. It translates to CASSYSGFNGATQPQHF.

The chain joins TRBV19 to TRBJ1-4, with 10 nucleotides matching TRBD1. Trimming removed 5 bases from V and 7 bases from J; junction bases left unmatched: 7. From germline, CDR1 is LNHDA and CDR2 SQIVND (reference sequence). This CDR3 contains 15 residues. The CDR3: CASSVSGTGVEKLFF. CDR3 nucleotides: TGTGCCAGTAGTGTCTCCGGGACAGGGGTTGAAAAACTGTTTTTT. Full variable domain (remainder filled in from reference TRBV19 and TRBJ1-4): DGGITQSPKYLFRKEGQNVTLSCEQNLNHDAMYWYRQDPGQGLRLIYYSQIVNDFQKGDIAEGYSVSREKKESFPLTVTSAQKNPTAFYLCASSVSGTGVEKLFFGSGTQLSVL.

J is TRBJ2-7 and V is TRBV5-5; the D gene could be TRBD1 or TRBD2 (6 bases each). V lost 0 bases, J lost 7 bases, and 23 bases lay in between. The CDR3 has 17 residues. The germline V gene encodes CDR1 SGHKS and CDR2 YYEKEE (reference sequence). The CDR3 sequence: CASSLETRDKASGEQYF. CDR3 nucleotides: TGTGCCAGCAGCTTGGAAACCCGGGACAAGGCCAGCGGGGAGCAGTACTTC.

The chain combines TRBV27 with TRBJ2-3; D is ambiguous. This CDR3 has 14 amino acids. V lost 2 bases and J lost 1, with 7 bases in between. Germline CDR1 MNHEY, CDR2 SMNVEV (reference sequence). CDR3 sequence reads: CASSLRVGTDTQYF. The DNA of the CDR3 is TGTGCCAGCAGTTTAAGGGTAGGCACAGATACGCAGTATTTT.

The CDR3 DNA reads TGTGCCAGCAGCTCCGTCAGGTGGGACGGTCCTGAAGCTTTCTTT. Its translation is CASSSVRWDGPEAFF. V is TRBV5-6 and J is TRBJ1-1; TRBD1 is a possible D gene (5 bases). The V gene lost 3 bases and the J gene lost 6 bases, with 18 bases spanning the gap. CDR1 and CDR2 from the germline V gene are SGHDT and YYEEEE. The CDR3 contains 15 residues.

The V gene is TRBV14, the J gene TRBJ2-5; a weak D match, TRBD2 (5 bases). Germline CDR1 is SGHDN and CDR2 is FVKESK. V gave up 6 bases and J gave up 0 bases, with 8 bases separating them. This CDR3 is 13 amino acids long. The CDR3 coding sequence is TGTGCCAGCAGTAGGACTTACCAAGAGACCCAGTACTTC. Its protein is CASSRTYQETQYF.

This clone was counted at least ten times. V is TRBV6-5 and J is TRBJ2-7, with D possibly being TRBD2 (5 bases). Trimming removed 5 bases from V and 7 bases from J, with 15 bases in between. The CDR3 is 13 amino acids. The germline V gene encodes CDR1 MNHEY and CDR2 SVGAGI. The CDR3 spells CASSMVGTREQYF. The CDR3 region has the DNA TGTGCCAGCAGTATGGTCGGTACTAGAGAGCAGTACTTC.

This rearrangement joins TRBV28 to TRBJ2-2; D may be TRBD1 (5 bases). V was clipped by 6 bases and J by 4 bases, with 12 bases between them. Germline V gives CDR1 MDHEN, CDR2 SYDVKM. This CDR3 is built from 14 residues. In DNA, the CDR3 is TGTGCCAGCAGCTTAGGGGCCCTCACCGGGGAGCTGTTTTTT. This translates into CASSLGALTGELFF. The full variable domain, with the rest looked up from reference TRBV28 and TRBJ2-2, is DVKVTQSSRYLVKRTGEKVFLECVQDMDHENMFWYRQDPGLGLRLIYFSYDVKMKEKGDIPEGYSVSREKKERFSLILESASTNQTSMYLCASSLGALTGELFFGEGSRLTVL.

The chain combines TRBV28 with TRBJ1-2; 7 positions agree with TRBD1. This CDR3 comprises 13 residues. In germline, CDR1 is MDHEN, CDR2 SYDVKM. V shed 8 bases and J 6 bases; nucleotides not matched to a gene: 9. The CDR3 region is CASVGDSGNGYTF. In nucleotides, the CDR3 is TGTGCCAGCGTTGGGGACAGTGGAAATGGCTACACCTTC.

The chain links TRBV6-5 to TRBJ1-2; 8 nucleotides align to TRBD1. The CDR3 extends over 14 amino acids. The V segment lost 6 bases and the J segment 3 bases; nucleotides outside the gene matches: 6. Germline V CDR1 and CDR2: MNHEY, SVGAGI. CDR3 protein: CASRSQGADYGYTF. Here the CDR3 DNA reads TGTGCCAGCAGGTCCCAGGGGGCGGACTATGGCTACACCTTC.

This clone has only a few counts. The genes are TRBV7-9 and TRBJ2-6; D is uncertain. The CDR3 totals 16 residues. The V gene's germline CDR1 is SEHNR and CDR2 FQNEAQ (reference sequence). Trimming shortened V by 7 bases and J by 1 base, and 14 bases separated the two germline ends. The CDR3 DNA reads TGTGCCAGCAAAGGCCTCAAGGGTTCTGGGGCCAACGTCCTGACTTTC. It translates to CASKGLKGSGANVLTF.

The V and J genes are TRBV5-4 and TRBJ2-1, with TRBD2 identical over 15 bases. Germline V lookup: CDR1 SGHNT, CDR2 YYREEE (reference sequence). The junction had 6 bases not matched to a gene; V was cut back by 4 bases and J by 10 bases. There are 15 residues in the CDR3. The CDR3 DNA follows: TGTGCCAGCAGCGTCGGACTAGCGGGGGGGCTGGAGCAGTTCTTC. Encoded protein: CASSVGLAGGLEQFF.

The chain employs TRBV5-4 and TRBJ2-2; TRBD2 matches 9 bases. Germline-derived CDR1 and CDR2 are SGHNT and YYREEE (reference sequence). This CDR3 has 14 residues. J gave up 7 bases and V 6 bases, and 7 bases lay outside the gene matches. The CDR3 protein is CASKKAGGVGELFF. The CDR3 region has the DNA TGTGCCAGCAAAAAAGCGGGGGGCGTCGGGGAGCTGTTTTTT.

This clone showed up just a few times. This chain joins TRBV28 and TRBJ2-5; D unresolved. Trimming shortened V by 2 bases and J by 1 base, and 5 bases separated the two germline ends. Germline V lookup: CDR1 MDHEN, CDR2 SYDVKM. The CDR3 runs to 13 residues. The DNA for the CDR3 is TGTGCCAGCAGTTTACGCCTCCAAGAGACCCAGTACTTC. This codes for CASSLRLQETQYF.

The chain recombines TRBV6-5 with TRBJ1-4, with 9 bases that match TRBD1. Trimming took 4 bases from V and 5 from J; bases not matched to a gene: 2. Germline values: CDR1 MNHEY, CDR2 SVGAGI. The CDR3 length is 14 residues. The CDR3 is CASSLDRGNEKLFF. CDR3 nucleotides: TGTGCCAGCAGTTTGGACAGGGGAAATGAAAAACTGTTTTTT.

This clone has only one observation. The V and J genes are TRBV9 and TRBJ1-4; 7 nucleotides line up with TRBD1. This CDR3 comprises 21 residues. Germline V gene sequence: CDR1 SGDLS, CDR2 YYNGEE. Trimming at V came to 1 base and at J to 0 bases, leaving 18 bases not matched to a gene. The CDR3 spells CASSVSGQVHRGGTTNEKLFF. The CDR3 coding sequence is TGTGCCAGCAGCGTATCAGGACAGGTTCATAGGGGTGGGACAACTAATGAAAAACTGTTTTTT.